This section outlines one T cell receptor beta chain sequence together with its context. What it binds is not known. These data originate in a study of CD8 T cells in Susac syndrome. RNA was extracted with the RNeasy kit, and a quantity of roughly 0.5 to 1 ug was reverse transcribed using random hexamers. Across 54 Vbeta and 13 Jbeta, TCR beta CDR3 was amplified with immunoSEQ multiplex PCR. One entry per CDR3 protein results from TCRdb running MiXCR on the immunoSEQ multiplex PCR reads. The data show roughly 170,000 distinct CDR3 sequences, with 93% seen just once and about 0.088% held by the top ten. This CDR3 is built from 15 residues. The J segment lost 1 base and the V segment lost 3 bases, leaving 3 bases of the junction unmatched. From germline, CDR1 is LNHDA and CDR2 SQIVND (reference sequence). Negative isolation yielded CD4+ and CD8+ T cells, and FACS enriched TEMRA cells. Overall study findings and caveats: A relatively small number of individuals underwent TCR sequencing and HLA analysis.

V usage is TRBV19 and J usage is TRBJ1-5, with 7 bases matching TRBD1. Sequencing was carried out using CD4+ T cells from PBMCs. This clonotype was sampled from a human donor with multiple sclerosis. The CDR3 DNA is TGTGCCAGTAGTATTCGGGACAGAAGCAATCAGCCCCAGCATTTT. Protein product: CASSIRDRSNQPQHF.